These 27 T cell receptor beta chains originate from one sample sequenced in a study of T cell changes during pregnancy in multiple sclerosis. Generated by immunoSEQ multiplex PCR, the TCRdb table keeps only in-frame clones and is missing some. This table has around 20,000 clones, more than 70% appearing once. This sample comprised CD4+ T cells from peripheral blood mononuclear cells, obtained in the first trimester of pregnancy. These receptor sequences come from a female donor in good health, enrolled as a control in a pregnancy study.

In this sample, this clone turned up once. This rearrangement joins TRBV5-1 to TRBJ2-7; D is ambiguous. Germline V gene data show CDR1 as SGHRS and CDR2 as YFSETQ. The germline V and J ends were trimmed by 0 bases and 2 bases, with 6 bases remaining between them. The CDR3 extends over 13 amino acids. The CDR3 nucleotides are TGCGCCAGCAGCTTGGACAGTGCCTACGAGCAGTACTTC. This gives the protein CASSLDSAYEQYF.

This clone was found once. This chain joins TRBV7-9 and TRBJ1-3; D not certain. The germline CDR1 and CDR2 sequences are SEHNR and FQNEAQ (reference sequence). V lost 5 bases and J 7 bases, leaving 9 bases between the germline ends. There are 12 residues in the CDR3. The CDR3 region is CASSPRDNTIYF. Written as DNA, the CDR3 is TGTGCCAGCAGCCCCCGGGATAACACCATATATTTT.

The V and J genes are TRBV7-2 and TRBJ1-2; 10 bases agree with TRBD1. The germline V gene encodes CDR1 SGHTA and CDR2 FQGNSA. J was trimmed by 5 bases and V by 4 bases; bases with no gene match: 10. The CDR3 extends over 16 amino acids. The DNA of the CDR3 is TGTGCCAGCAGCTCCCGGGACAGGGGCCAAGGGTATGGCTACACCTTC. This codes for CASSSRDRGQGYGYTF.

The chain links TRBV30 to TRBJ2-7, with TRBD1 identical over 10 bases. Germline CDR1 reads GTSNPN; CDR2 reads SVGIG (reference sequence). V lost 4 bases to trimming and J lost 4 bases; unmatched junction nucleotides: 7. The CDR3 sequence is 14 residues long. The CDR3 protein is CAWKPGQGIYEQYF. The CDR3 bases are TGTGCCTGGAAACCGGGACAGGGGATATACGAGCAGTACTTC.

The V call is TRBV7-2, the J call TRBJ1-3; TRBD1 aligns across 11 bases. The trim removed 4 bases at V and 8 bases at J, leaving 7 bases unmatched. CDR3 length: 15 amino acids. Per germline, CDR1 SGHTA and CDR2 FQGNSA. The CDR3 nucleotides read TGTGCCAGCAGCTCGGGGGGACAGGGGGGAGACACCATATATTTT. Its protein is CASSSGGQGGDTIYF.

The rearrangement uses TRBV11-3 and TRBJ1-1; D is unresolved. Germline V gene lookup returns CDR1 SGHNT and CDR2 YENEEA. The V gene lost 1 base and the J gene lost 7 bases, with 10 bases spanning the gap. The CDR3 extends over 13 amino acids. The CDR3 DNA reads as TGTGCCAGCAGCTTAGGGGCCTCAGGTGAAGCTTTCTTT. This encodes CASSLGASGEAFF.

The chain combines TRBV10-1 with TRBJ1-1; 7 bases are a match to TRBD1. V dropped 1 base and J dropped 7; count of bases not matched to a gene: 9. Germline lookup yields CDR1 WNHNN and CDR2 SYGVQD (reference sequence). The CDR3 has 15 residues. This chain's CDR3 is CASSEFGTDRDEAFF. The CDR3 DNA follows: TGCGCCAGCAGTGAGTTCGGGACAGACCGGGATGAAGCTTTCTTT.

The rearrangement uses TRBV20-1 and TRBJ1-2; D is unclear. The length of the CDR3 is 11 residues. In germline, CDR1 is DFQATT, CDR2 SNEGSKA (reference sequence). Deletions cut 3 bases from V and 7 bases from J, with 9 bases between. The CDR3 sequence is CSASPPVGYTF. CDR3 sequence (DNA): TGCAGTGCTAGCCCCCCGGTTGGCTACACCTTC.

The rearrangement uses TRBV27 and TRBJ1-3, with 7 bases lining up with TRBD1. Germline V gene data show CDR1 as MNHEY and CDR2 as SMNVEV (reference sequence). V shed 5 bases, J shed 8 bases, and the junction held 12 bases outside the gene matches. The CDR3 runs to 15 residues. CDR3 sequence: CASSPFPDRADTIYF. The CDR3 region has the DNA TGTGCCAGCAGTCCCTTCCCTGACAGGGCGGACACCATATATTTT.

This rearrangement joins TRBV29-1 to TRBJ1-1, with D possibly being TRBD1 (5 bases). The V and J ends lost 3 bases and 0 bases respectively, with 8 bases between them. CDR1 is SQVTM and CDR2 is ANQGSEA in the germline V gene. This CDR3 region has 13 residues. The CDR3 nucleotides are TGCAGCGTTGATCCCAGGGTGAACACTGAAGCTTTCTTT. Protein sequence: CSVDPRVNTEAFF.

The chain is built from TRBV27 and TRBJ2-7; TRBD2 aligns across 11 bases. Germline-derived CDR1 and CDR2 are MNHEY and SMNVEV (reference sequence). V gave up 5 bases and J gave up 2 bases; unmatched junction bases: 5. CDR3 size: 15 residues. The CDR3 here is CASSPIAGGTYEQYF. The CDR3 nucleotides read TGTGCCAGCAGTCCCATAGCGGGGGGGACCTACGAGCAGTACTTC.

The V call is TRBV29-1, the J call TRBJ1-5; tentatively, D is TRBD1 (5 bases). The CDR3 covers 14 residues. Trimming pared 6 bases from V and 6 bases from J, leaving 18 bases between. The germline V gene encodes CDR1 SQVTM and CDR2 ANQGSEA. Here the CDR3 DNA reads TGCAGCGTGATAGGATGGGGGACTGGTCAGCCCCAGCATTTT. Its translation is CSVIGWGTGQPQHF.

The rearrangement links TRBV9 to TRBJ2-7; 8 bases agree with TRBD1. The CDR3 runs 14 residues. J gave up 7 bases and V 4 bases, and 10 bases lay outside the gene matches. Germline V CDR1 and CDR2: SGDLS, YYNGEE. The CDR3 protein is CASSPTGAVREQYF. Here the CDR3 DNA reads TGTGCCAGCAGCCCGACAGGGGCAGTGAGGGAGCAGTACTTC. Combining the CDR3 with reference TRBV9 and TRBJ2-7 gives the whole variable domain DSGVTQTPKHLITATGQRVTLRCSPRSGDLSVYWYQQSLDQGLQFLIQYYNGEERAKGNILERFSAQQFPDLHSELNLSSLELGDSALYFCASSPTGAVREQYFGPGTRLTVT.

The CDR3 loop reads CASSSSGQGIQYF. The CDR3 nucleotides read TGTGCCAGTAGTTCCTCGGGACAGGGCATTCAGTACTTC. The J gene is TRBJ2-4, the V gene TRBV19; 9 bases match TRBD1. With V trimmed by 5 bases and J by 9 bases, 5 bases remained unmatched. The V gene's germline CDR1 is LNHDA and CDR2 SQIVND (reference sequence). The CDR3 extends over 13 amino acids. Variable domain in full (rest from reference TRBV19 and TRBJ2-4): DGGITQSPKYLFRKEGQNVTLSCEQNLNHDAMYWYRQDPGQGLRLIYYSQIVNDFQKGDIAEGYSVSREKKESFPLTVTSAQKNPTAFYLCASSSSGQGIQYFGAGTRLSVL.

This chain joins TRBV7-9 and TRBJ2-3; D is unclear. Germline V gene data show CDR1 as SEHNR and CDR2 as FQNEAQ (reference sequence). This CDR3 spans 15 amino acids. Trimming took 0 bases from V and 0 from J, leaving 7 bases between them. This CDR3 reads CASSLAVASTDTQYF. Here the CDR3 DNA reads TGTGCCAGCAGCTTAGCTGTCGCGAGCACAGATACGCAGTATTTT.

This chain connects TRBV11-3 to TRBJ2-3, with 7 bases matching TRBD1. The CDR3 is made up of 15 amino acids. Germline-derived CDR1 and CDR2 are SGHNT and YENEEA. V gave up 6 bases and J gave up 1 base; unmatched junction bases: 7. The DNA for the CDR3 is TGTGCCAGCAGTTCCTACGACAGGGGCACAGATACGCAGTATTTT. Residues: CASSSYDRGTDTQYF.

The sample holds one count of this clone. This chain connects TRBV6-6 to TRBJ1-5, with no clear D. V lost 4 bases to trimming and J lost 6 bases, with 10 bases between them. The CDR3 covers 13 residues. Germline CDR1 and CDR2: MNHNY and SVGAGI (reference sequence). The CDR3 loop reads CASSSLSGQPQHF. The CDR3 nucleotides are TGTGCCAGCAGTTCTCTTTCAGGTCAGCCCCAGCATTTT.

The chain recombines TRBV6-5 with TRBJ1-6, with 7 positions matching TRBD1. The CDR3 is 14 residues long. The ends lost 7 bases at V and 7 bases at J; junction bases unmatched: 7. Germline loops: CDR1 MNHEY, CDR2 SVGAGI. The CDR3 protein is CASTRQGGNSPLHF. Written as DNA, the CDR3 is TGTGCCAGCACCAGACAGGGCGGGAATTCACCCCTCCACTTT.

This rearrangement joins TRBV30 to TRBJ1-6; no clear D gene. Deletions cut 1 base from V and 9 bases from J, with 16 bases between. Germline V CDR1 and CDR2: GTSNPN, SVGIG (reference sequence). The CDR3 extends over 15 amino acids. CDR3 sequence (DNA): TGTGCCTGGAGTGATTGGCAGGAGGCTAGTTCACCCCTCCACTTT. It yields the protein CAWSDWQEASSPLHF.

The chain recombines TRBV12-5 with TRBJ1-1; the D gene is possibly TRBD1 (6 bases). The ends were cut back, 3 bases at V and 0 bases at J, with 17 bases in the middle. Germline V lookup: CDR1 LGHNT, CDR2 FRNRAP. The CDR3 is 17 amino acids. CDR3 protein: CASGFASGVMVNTEAFF. The CDR3 nucleotides are TGTGCTAGTGGTTTCGCTTCAGGGGTGATGGTGAACACTGAAGCTTTCTTT. Looking up the rest from reference TRBV12-5 and TRBJ1-1 gives the full variable domain: DARVTQTPRHKVTEMGQEVTMRCQPILGHNTVFWYRQTMMQGLELLAYFRNRAPLDDSGMPKDRFSAEMPDATLATLKIQPSEPRDSAVYFCASGFASGVMVNTEAFFGQGTRLTVV.

The rearrangement joins TRBV18 to TRBJ2-1, with 14 nucleotides matching TRBD2. This CDR3 spans 16 amino acids. J lost 6 bases, V lost 5 bases, and 6 bases had no gene match. Germline V gene data show CDR1 as KGHSH and CDR2 as LQKENI. The CDR3 reads CASSAGLAGAGNEQFF. The CDR3 nucleotides read TGTGCCAGCTCAGCGGGACTAGCGGGAGCCGGCAATGAGCAGTTCTTC.

The chain employs TRBV5-1 and TRBJ2-2; 10 bases fit TRBD1. The J segment lost 4 bases and the V segment lost 3 bases, leaving 3 bases of the junction unmatched. This CDR3 region has 15 residues. The germline CDR1 and CDR2 sequences are SGHRS and YFSETQ. CDR3 sequence: CASSSGTGATGELFF. The CDR3 region has the DNA TGCGCCAGCAGCTCCGGGACAGGGGCCACCGGGGAGCTGTTTTTT. Combining the CDR3 with reference TRBV5-1 and TRBJ2-2 gives the whole variable domain KAGVTQTPRYLIKTRGQQVTLSCSPISGHRSVSWYQQTPGQGLQFLFEYFSETQRNKGNFPGRFSGRQFSNSRSEMNVSTLELGDSALYLCASSSGTGATGELFFGEGSRLTVL.

This chain joins TRBV4-2 and TRBJ1-2, with 7 bases aligning to TRBD1. The CDR3 loop spans 15 amino acids. V gave up 4 bases and J gave up 0 bases; unmatched junction bases: 5. Germline assignment: CDR1 LGHNA and CDR2 YNFKEQ. Here the CDR3 reads CASSPDREANYGYTF. In nucleotides, the CDR3 is TGTGCCAGCAGCCCTGACAGGGAAGCTAACTATGGCTACACCTTC.

The V gene is TRBV5-6, the J gene TRBJ2-1; unclear D gene. V was cut by 4 bases and J by 9 bases, with 8 bases left in between. This CDR3 spans 11 amino acids. Germline V gene data show CDR1 as SGHDT and CDR2 as YYEEEE. CDR3 bases: TGTGCCAGCAGCACCTACGGTGAGCAGTTCTTC. It yields the protein CASSTYGEQFF.

CDR3 in amino acids: CASSPGTSGSTDTQYF. CDR3 DNA sequence: TGTGCCAGCAGCCCGGGGACTAGCGGGAGCACAGATACGCAGTATTTT. This chain links TRBV5-4 with TRBJ2-3; 12 bases match TRBD2. J was trimmed by 0 bases and V by 4 bases; bases with no gene match: 3. CDR1 and CDR2 (germline): SGHNT, YYREEE (reference sequence). The CDR3 runs to 16 residues.

CDR3 sequence reads: CAISESPQENNYGYTF. In DNA form, the CDR3 reads TGTGCCATCAGTGAGTCGCCCCAGGAAAATAACTATGGCTACACCTTC. The J gene is TRBJ1-2, the V gene TRBV10-3; D gene uncertain. V was shortened by 0 bases and J by 1 base, with 12 bases between the two germline ends. Germline lookup yields CDR1 ENHRY and CDR2 SYGVKD. CDR3 size: 16 residues.

The chain employs TRBV2 and TRBJ2-3; a weak D match, TRBD2 (6 bases). Trimming removed 9 bases at V and 1 base at J, with 20 bases between. The CDR3 consists of 16 residues. CDR1 is SNHLY and CDR2 is FYNNEI in the germline V gene. The CDR3 spells CASQRRLAEGTDTQYF. Written as DNA, the CDR3 is TGTGCCAGTCAGCGCCGCTTAGCGGAAGGCACAGATACGCAGTATTTT.